This T cell receptor beta chain was observed in a study of CD8+CD57+ T cells in acquired aplastic anemia. The study's findings and limits: The same twenty-nine CD8+ CDR3 sequences occurred in patients and in controls.

In regard to this clonotype: The antigen remains undetermined.

Genomic DNA, the template, was used for profiling of the TCR beta VDJ and CDR3. From the reads, TCRdb called clonotypes with MiXCR, one entry per CDR3 protein. The sample includes just over 450,000 distinct CDR3 sequences, roughly a third seen only once; the top ten take nearly 0.85%. It was patients with CD8+CD57+ cell expansion by flow cytometry who were chosen for sequencing. Patients, without exception, had severe acquired aplastic anemia. The study sampled blood from patients who had received no therapy. The CDR3 covers 12 residues. Germline values: CDR1 LNHNV, CDR2 YYDKDF (reference sequence). The V end lost 5 bases, the J end lost 3 bases, and 5 bases lay between the germline ends.

The receptor's source is a human donor with aplastic anemia. This chain links TRBV15 with TRBJ1-5, with D unresolved. Sequences were obtained from sorted CD4+, CD8+, or CD8+CD57+ T cells (not recorded which) from PBMCs. CDR3 nucleotides: TGTGCCACCAGCGACCACAATCAGCCCCAGCATTTT. Its translation is CATSDHNQPQHF.